What follows are 31 T cell receptor beta chains derived from one specimen sequenced in a study of cytomegalovirus exposure and HLA in healthy donors. Here immunoSEQ multiplex PCR was the method, and the copy in TCRdb shows in-frame clones only, minus some. The profile covers under 200,000 clones, with about nine tenths appearing a single time and around 5% taken by the ten largest. Specimen: PBMCs. These receptors all come from a young woman in good health and CMV-seronegative.

The J gene is TRBJ2-7, the V gene TRBV27; 8 nucleotides align to TRBD2. V was pared by 3 bases and J by 3 bases, with 10 bases of the junction left unmatched. The CDR3 sequence is 16 residues long. CDR1 and CDR2 (germline): MNHEY, SMNVEV (reference sequence). The CDR3 loop reads CASSFRWTSQLYEQYF. The CDR3 bases are TGTGCCAGCAGTTTTAGGTGGACTAGCCAACTCTACGAGCAGTACTTC.

The rearrangement joins TRBV30 to TRBJ2-5; 10 nucleotides agree with TRBD1. This CDR3 has 13 residues. Germline CDR1 and CDR2: GTSNPN and SVGIG (reference sequence). The V gene end was trimmed by 5 bases and the J gene end by 0 bases; junction bases not matched to a gene: 0. CDR3 nucleotides: TGTGCCTGGGGGACAGGGGACCAAGAGACCCAGTACTTC. It codes for CAWGTGDQETQYF.

This rearrangement joins TRBV7-9 to TRBJ1-5; 7 bases match TRBD1. CDR1 and CDR2 from the germline V gene are SEHNR and FQNEAQ (reference sequence). This CDR3 contains 15 residues. V shed 5 bases and J 7 bases; nucleotides not matched to a gene: 11. CDR3 DNA sequence: TGTGCCAGCAGCAGCCCGACAGGGAGCGGACAGCCCCAGCATTTT. This codes for CASSSPTGSGQPQHF. The full variable domain, its missing parts supplied by reference TRBV7-9 and TRBJ1-5, is DTGVSQNPRHKITKRGQNVTFRCDPISEHNRLYWYRQTLGQGPEFLTYFQNEAQLEKSRLLSDRFSAERPKGSFSTLEIQRTEQGDSAMYLCASSSPTGSGQPQHFGDGTRLSIL.

The gene calls are TRBV9 and TRBJ2-5, with D maybe TRBD2 (6 bases). CDR1 and CDR2 (germline): SGDLS, YYNGEE. This CDR3 has 13 residues. Trimming removed 3 bases at V and 7 bases at J, with 13 bases between. The CDR3 sequence is CASSGSGAGTQYF. The CDR3 DNA follows: TGTGCCAGCAGCGGATCGGGAGCGGGGACCCAGTACTTC.

The rearrangement uses TRBV5-1 and TRBJ2-2; possibly TRBD1 for D (7 bases). The CDR3 covers 15 residues. V gave up 4 bases and J gave up 3 bases, with 13 bases separating them. Germline assignment: CDR1 SGHRS and CDR2 YFSETQ. The CDR3 DNA is TGCGCCAGCAGCGCGGGACAGAGCTACACCGGGGAGCTGTTTTTT. Its protein product is CASSAGQSYTGELFF.

The chain couples TRBV6-1 to TRBJ1-2; D is unclear. The CDR3 extends over 13 amino acids. Trimming removed 4 bases at V and 4 bases at J, with 10 bases between. The germline CDR1 and CDR2 sequences are MNHNS and SASEGT. CDR3: CASSGRASYGYTF. The CDR3 DNA follows: TGTGCCAGCAGTGGAAGGGCCAGCTATGGCTACACCTTC.

The chain joins TRBV2 to TRBJ2-3; TRBD2 agrees at 10 bases. Germline CDR1 reads SNHLY; CDR2 reads FYNNEI. CDR3 size: 17 residues. V was clipped by 4 bases and J by 2 bases; unmatched bases: 9. The CDR3 DNA is TGTGCCAGCAGTGGAGGGACGACTAGCGGGCCCACAGATACGCAGTATTTT. Translation: CASSGGTTSGPTDTQYF.

The V and J genes are TRBV4-3 and TRBJ2-5; D not certain. The CDR3 totals 14 residues. Germline CDR1 reads LGHNA; CDR2 reads YSLEER. The V end was cut by 1 base, the J end by 7 bases, with 13 bases between. The CDR3 reads CASSQVLRSGTQYF. CDR3 in DNA: TGCGCCAGCAGCCAAGTTCTCAGATCGGGGACCCAGTACTTC.

This rearrangement joins TRBV28 to TRBJ2-7, with D unclear. Germline CDR1 and CDR2: MDHEN and SYDVKM. This CDR3 has 14 amino acids. The V gene lost 5 bases and the J gene lost 2 bases, with 13 bases spanning the gap. The CDR3 DNA reads as TGTGCCAGCAGTCCCGGGCGGCTGCCCTACGAGCAGTACTTC. Its translation is CASSPGRLPYEQYF.

The rearrangement uses TRBV6-1 and TRBJ1-5; 8 nucleotides align to TRBD1. J lost 3 bases, V lost 5 bases, and 6 bases had no gene match. CDR3 length equals 15 residues. Germline V CDR1 and CDR2: MNHNS, SASEGT. The CDR3 DNA reads TGTGCCAGCAGTCTAGACAGGGGAGCCAATCAGCCCCAGCATTTT. This gives the protein CASSLDRGANQPQHF.

The table lists this clone with a count of one. This chain links TRBV4-1 with TRBJ2-1; the D is unclear. The germline CDR1 and CDR2 sequences are MGHRA and YSYEKL. This CDR3 contains 16 residues. Trimming cost V 0 bases and J 7 bases, with 16 bases left between them. The CDR3 region has the DNA TGCGCCAGCAGCCAAGAGGCAAGTCAAGGTCGGAATGAGCAGTTCTTC. This encodes CASSQEASQGRNEQFF.

This clone has more than one count but fewer than ten. This sample also contains other DNA sequences that code for the same CDR3. The rearrangement joins TRBV6-5 to TRBJ1-3; no clear D gene. CDR1 is MNHEY and CDR2 is SVGAGI in the germline V gene. The CDR3 totals 13 residues. Trimming took off 2 bases at V and 4 bases at J, with 6 bases between the two ends. This chain's CDR3 is CASSYRGGNTIYF. CDR3 DNA: TGTGCCAGCAGTTACAGAGGAGGAAACACCATATATTTT.

On this clone itself: This could be a read error, since a much larger clone is one nucleotide away. V is TRBV27 and J is TRBJ1-1; D unclear. Germline values: CDR1 MNHEY, CDR2 SMNVEV (reference sequence). This CDR3 comprises 13 residues. Deletions cut 3 bases from V and 1 base from J, with 6 bases between. CDR3 loop: CASSFVANTEAFF. The CDR3 nucleotides are TGTGCCAGCAGTTTTGTGGCGAACACTGAAGCTTTCTTT.

The chain links TRBV11-2 to TRBJ2-5, with 10 bases aligning to TRBD2. CDR1 and CDR2 (germline): SGHAT, FQNNGV. The CDR3 is made up of 15 amino acids. The junction had 13 bases not matched to a gene; V was cut back by 5 bases and J by 10 bases. The CDR3 is CASSLGLAEEGVQYF. DNA of the CDR3: TGTGCCAGCAGCCTCGGACTAGCGGAAGAAGGTGTCCAGTACTTC.

This clone has just a few counts. The chain is built from TRBV4-1 and TRBJ2-7, with 9 bases lining up with TRBD1. This CDR3 is 15 amino acids long. V shed 4 bases, J shed 4 bases, and the junction held 8 bases outside the gene matches. Germline CDR1 reads MGHRA; CDR2 reads YSYEKL. CDR3 sequence reads: CASSLYGTGTYEQYF. The CDR3 nucleotides read TGCGCCAGCAGCCTCTATGGGACAGGGACTTACGAGCAGTACTTC.

This clone has a single count. This chain uses TRBV6-1 with TRBJ2-2; D gene uncertain. This CDR3 comprises 14 residues. V was pared by 7 bases and J by 5 bases, with 14 bases between. In germline, CDR1 is MNHNS, CDR2 SASEGT. CDR3 sequence: CASNPLLLTGELFF. CDR3 coding DNA: TGTGCCAGCAACCCACTGTTATTGACCGGGGAGCTGTTTTTT.

The J gene is TRBJ2-7, the V gene TRBV27; D might be TRBD2 (6 bases). V was clipped by 0 bases and J by 4 bases, with 10 bases between them. Germline values: CDR1 MNHEY, CDR2 SMNVEV (reference sequence). There are 14 residues in the CDR3. CDR3 amino acids: CASSLSAGGYEQYF. CDR3 sequence (DNA): TGTGCCAGCAGTTTATCCGCCGGAGGGTACGAGCAGTACTTC.

This chain links TRBV5-1 with TRBJ2-2; D may correspond to TRBD1 or TRBD2 (5 bases each). V dropped 2 bases and J dropped 4 bases, with 15 bases sitting between them. From germline, CDR1 is SGHRS and CDR2 YFSETQ. The length of the CDR3 is 16 residues. CDR3 loop: CASSFVAGSITGELFF. The CDR3, as DNA: TGCGCCAGCAGCTTCGTCGCAGGGAGTATCACCGGGGAGCTGTTTTTT.

The chain couples TRBV20-1 to TRBJ1-2, with 8 bases that match TRBD1. V gave up 4 bases and J gave up 6 bases; unmatched junction bases: 1. CDR3 size: 11 residues. CDR1 is DFQATT, CDR2 SNEGSKA, per germline (reference sequence). CDR3 region: CSATGGHGYTF. The CDR3, as DNA: TGCAGTGCTACAGGGGGCCATGGCTACACCTTC.

The chain employs TRBV21-1 and TRBJ1-1; the DNA was not used to check the table's D call, TRBD1. TRBV21-1 is a known pseudogene. CDR3 length equals 17 residues. CDR3: CASSSSGQGGMNTEAFF. CDR3 DNA: TGTGCCAGCAGCAGTTCGGGACAGGGCGGAATGAACACTGAAGCTTTCTTT.

This chain links TRBV7-2 with TRBJ1-2, with 10 nucleotides matching TRBD1. Germline V gene sequence: CDR1 SGHTA, CDR2 FQGNSA. Unmatched junction bases numbered 7, after V lost 5 bases and J lost 4 bases. The CDR3 is made up of 15 amino acids. The CDR3 is CASSVLGQGGYGYTF. Here the CDR3 DNA reads TGTGCCAGCAGCGTTCTAGGACAGGGGGGCTATGGCTACACCTTC.

The CDR3 region has the DNA TGTGCCAGCAGTTTACTGTGGGAGCAGTACTTC. Residues: CASSLLWEQYF. This chain uses TRBV28 with TRBJ2-7; D is uncertain. Looked up from germline, CDR1 is MDHEN and CDR2 is SYDVKM. The V end was cut by 2 bases, the J end by 7 bases, with 6 bases between. The CDR3 totals 11 residues.

This CDR3 reads CASSLGAEGAFF. In DNA, the CDR3 is TGTGCCAGCAGTTTAGGGGCAGAGGGGGCTTTCTTT. The chain is built from TRBV28 and TRBJ1-1; D perhaps matches TRBD1 (5 bases). CDR1 and CDR2 from the germline V gene are MDHEN and SYDVKM. CDR3 length equals 12 residues. Trimming cost V 2 bases and J 11 bases, with 12 bases left between them.

This rearrangement joins TRBV19 to TRBJ2-3, with TRBD2 matching over 9 bases. The CDR3 has 16 residues. Germline V gene data show CDR1 as LNHDA and CDR2 as SQIVND (reference sequence). The V segment lost 1 base and the J segment 0 bases; nucleotides outside the gene matches: 2. This chain's CDR3 is CASSIGLAGSTDTQYF. The CDR3, as DNA: TGTGCCAGTAGTATAGGGCTAGCGGGAAGCACAGATACGCAGTATTTT.

The V gene is TRBV7-2, the J gene TRBJ2-3; no reliable D call. CDR1 is SGHTA, CDR2 FQGNSA, per germline. V shed 5 bases and J shed 4 bases, with 13 bases lying between them. CDR3 length: 14 amino acids. This CDR3 reads CASSPWQTPDTQYF. The CDR3 DNA is TGTGCCAGCAGCCCCTGGCAGACCCCAGATACGCAGTATTTT.

CDR3 in amino acids: CASRTLAGATFF. The CDR3 nucleotides read TGTGCCAGCAGAACACTAGCGGGAGCTACGTTCTTC. The V gene is TRBV6-5, the J gene TRBJ2-1; TRBD2 agrees at 11 bases. The germline V gene encodes CDR1 MNHEY and CDR2 SVGAGI. Losses at the gene ends were 6 bases for V and 15 bases for J; bases not matched to a gene: 7. The CDR3 is 12 residues long.

The chain joins TRBV2 to TRBJ2-1; D is undetermined. V lost 0 bases and J lost 3, with 15 bases in between. Germline assignment: CDR1 SNHLY and CDR2 FYNNEI. The CDR3 consists of 17 residues. The CDR3 nucleotides are TGTGCCAGCAGTGAAGCGGCCAATTACTACGGCTACAATGAGCAGTTCTTC. Translated: CASSEAANYYGYNEQFF.

This clone was recorded at least ten times. V gene TRBV9 combines with J gene TRBJ1-4; D is uncertain. Germline assignment: CDR1 SGDLS and CDR2 YYNGEE. Trimming pared 0 bases from V and 3 bases from J, leaving 6 bases between. CDR3 length equals 14 residues. Here the CDR3 reads CASSVGIANEKLFF. As DNA, the CDR3 is TGTGCCAGCAGCGTAGGAATAGCTAATGAAAAACTGTTTTTT.

The chain employs TRBV9 and TRBJ2-2; D perhaps matches TRBD2 (5 bases). Trimming stripped 3 bases from V and 4 bases from J, with 10 bases between. The CDR3 contains 14 residues. Germline lookup yields CDR1 SGDLS and CDR2 YYNGEE. The CDR3, as DNA: TGTGCCAGCAGCGCGGCAGCGGTCACCGGGGAGCTGTTTTTT. Translated: CASSAAAVTGELFF.

The chain is built from TRBV14 and TRBJ2-3; a weak D match, TRBD2 (5 bases). Trimming left V 2 bases short and J 0 bases short, with 9 bases between. Germline V lookup: CDR1 SGHDN, CDR2 FVKESK. There are 15 residues in the CDR3. The CDR3 nucleotides are TGTGCCAGCAGCCAACAACTAGTTAGCACAGATACGCAGTATTTT. Protein product: CASSQQLVSTDTQYF.

This chain links TRBV7-3 with TRBJ2-1, with 9 nucleotides matching TRBD2. CDR3 size: 17 residues. Trimming took 5 bases from V and 1 from J; bases not matched to a gene: 9. Germline CDR1 reads SGHTA; CDR2 reads FQGTGA. CDR3: CASSPRLAVRSYNEQFF. CDR3 sequence (DNA): TGTGCCAGCAGCCCGAGACTAGCGGTCCGGTCCTACAATGAGCAGTTCTTC.